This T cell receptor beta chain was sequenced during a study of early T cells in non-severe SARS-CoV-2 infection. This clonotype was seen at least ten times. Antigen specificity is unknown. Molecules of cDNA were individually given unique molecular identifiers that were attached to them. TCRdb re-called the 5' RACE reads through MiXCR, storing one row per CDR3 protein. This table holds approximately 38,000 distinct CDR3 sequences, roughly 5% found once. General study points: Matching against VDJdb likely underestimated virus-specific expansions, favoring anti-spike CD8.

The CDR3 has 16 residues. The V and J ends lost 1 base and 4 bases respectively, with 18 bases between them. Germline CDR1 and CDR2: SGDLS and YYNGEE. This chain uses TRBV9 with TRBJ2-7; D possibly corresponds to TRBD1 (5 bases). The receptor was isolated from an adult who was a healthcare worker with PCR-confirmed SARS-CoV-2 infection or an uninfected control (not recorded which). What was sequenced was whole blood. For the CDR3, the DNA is TGTGCCAGCAGCGTAAGTGGGAAGTTAGGGGCATACGAGCAGTACTTC. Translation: CASSVSGKLGAYEQYF.